This passage covers 15 T cell receptor beta chains from one sample sequenced in a study of cytomegalovirus exposure and HLA in healthy donors. Produced via immunoSEQ multiplex PCR; TCRdb's table is partial and in-frame only. The sample includes approximately 200,000 clones, around nine tenths of them seen just once. Sequenced sample: PBMCs. All receptors derive from a woman younger than 35 in good health and CMV-seronegative.

The chain employs TRBV7-9 and TRBJ2-5; TRBD2 agrees at 8 bases. In germline, CDR1 is SEHNR, CDR2 FQNEAQ (reference sequence). The V segment lost 7 bases and the J segment 5 bases; nucleotides outside the gene matches: 9. CDR3 length: 14 amino acids. This chain's CDR3 is CASNKPGLGETQYF. The CDR3 DNA is TGTGCCAGCAACAAACCGGGACTAGGGGAGACCCAGTACTTC.

The sample holds a few counts of this clone. The chain employs TRBV27 and TRBJ2-7; TRBD2 agrees at 8 bases. Trimming at V came to 0 bases and at J to 3 bases, leaving 7 bases not matched to a gene. Germline loops: CDR1 MNHEY, CDR2 SMNVEV (reference sequence). CDR3 length equals 16 residues. CDR3 loop: CASSLSSSGSFYEQYF. In DNA, the CDR3 is TGTGCCAGCAGTTTATCGTCAAGCGGGAGTTTCTACGAGCAGTACTTC.

Only a few counts were recorded for this clone. The chain links TRBV9 to TRBJ1-5; D possibly corresponds to TRBD1 (5 bases). Per the germline V gene, CDR1 is SGDLS and CDR2 is YYNGEE. The CDR3 covers 14 residues. Trimming stripped 5 bases from V and 5 bases from J, with 14 bases between. In nucleotides, the CDR3 is TGTGCCAGCAGTAGAGGACACATAGATCAGCCCCAGCATTTT. Translating it yields CASSRGHIDQPQHF.

The rearrangement links TRBV28 to TRBJ1-2; 8 bases align to TRBD1. With 2 bases clipped from V and 8 bases from J, the junction kept 7 bases outside the gene matches. CDR3 length: 14 residues. Germline values: CDR1 MDHEN, CDR2 SYDVKM. The CDR3 here is CASSLGRTGIGYTF. The CDR3 DNA sequence: TGTGCCAGCAGTTTAGGTAGGACAGGGATCGGCTACACCTTC.

The rearrangement joins TRBV7-9 to TRBJ2-5, with 8 bases identical to TRBD1. CDR1 is SEHNR and CDR2 is FQNEAQ in the germline V gene (reference sequence). J gave up 4 bases and V 7 bases, and 11 bases lay outside the gene matches. CDR3 length: 15 amino acids. CDR3 DNA sequence: TGTGCCAGCACCCCGGTCACAGGGGGGAGAGAGACCCAGTACTTC. This translates into CASTPVTGGRETQYF.

In its sample, this clone was seen a few times. V is TRBV18 and J is TRBJ2-7; 9 nucleotides align to TRBD2. CDR1 KGHSH and CDR2 LQKENI come from the germline V gene. The V segment lost 1 base and the J segment 5 bases; nucleotides outside the gene matches: 6. The CDR3 length is 15 residues. The CDR3 bases are TGTGCCAGCTCACCACAGTTTGCGGGAGGGGACGAGCAGTACTTC. This translates into CASSPQFAGGDEQYF.

V and J are TRBV30 and TRBJ1-1, with D possibly TRBD1 on 5 matching bases. This CDR3 comprises 12 residues. The V and J ends lost 2 bases and 3 bases respectively, with 7 bases between them. Germline values: CDR1 GTSNPN, CDR2 SVGIG (reference sequence). The CDR3 DNA is TGTGCCTGGAGTCGCAGGGACACTGAAGCTTTCTTT. Amino acids: CAWSRRDTEAFF.

The V and J genes are TRBV7-3 and TRBJ1-1; D gene unclear. Trimming left V 3 bases short and J 1 base short, with 6 bases between. The CDR3 has 13 amino acids. Germline CDR1 is SGHTA and CDR2 is FQGTGA. The CDR3 coding sequence is TGTGCCAGCAGCTTGAGGCAGAACACTGAAGCTTTCTTT. Translating gives CASSLRQNTEAFF.

As concerns this clone: One end of the junction does not line up with germline, which may come from a read error. V and J are TRBV2 and TRBJ1-4, with TRBD1 as a possible D gene (6 bases). The CDR3 extends over 14 amino acids. Germline loops: CDR1 SNHLY, CDR2 FYNNEI. The CDR3 protein is CASNRDTTNEKLFF. The CDR3 DNA is TGTGCCAGTAACCGGGACACAACAAATGAAAAACTGTTTTTT.

This clone occurred once. The genes are TRBV2 and TRBJ2-7, with TRBD1 matching over 9 bases. This CDR3 region has 15 residues. The J segment lost 3 bases and the V segment lost 6 bases, leaving 9 bases of the junction unmatched. CDR1 is SNHLY and CDR2 is FYNNEI in the germline V gene. The CDR3 nucleotides read TGTGCCAGCAGGGGGCCGGGACAGGGCGTCTACGAGCAGTACTTC. As protein: CASRGPGQGVYEQYF.

The chain combines TRBV7-9 with TRBJ2-6; 7 bases map to TRBD1. The CDR3 is 18 residues long. CDR1 is SEHNR and CDR2 is FQNEAQ in the germline V gene (reference sequence). V shed 5 bases, J shed 0 bases, and the junction held 10 bases outside the gene matches. The CDR3: CASSPKGDSLSGANVLTF. The CDR3 DNA follows: TGTGCCAGCAGCCCTAAGGGGGACAGTCTCTCTGGGGCCAACGTCCTGACTTTC.

This clone appeared a few times. The identical CDR3 is also encoded by other nucleotide sequences in the sample. This chain connects TRBV27 to TRBJ2-7, with D possibly TRBD1 on 5 matching bases. V was cut by 3 bases and J by 2 bases, with 8 bases left in between. The CDR3 runs 13 residues. Germline V gives CDR1 MNHEY, CDR2 SMNVEV (reference sequence). CDR3 protein: CASSFQGTYEQYF. Written as DNA, the CDR3 is TGTGCCAGCAGTTTCCAGGGAACCTACGAGCAGTACTTC.

This clone was observed once. V is TRBV5-1 and J is TRBJ1-3, with TRBD1 identical over 7 bases. This CDR3 has 16 amino acids. The V segment lost 5 bases and the J segment 0 bases; nucleotides outside the gene matches: 8. From germline, CDR1 is SGHRS and CDR2 YFSETQ. CDR3 coding DNA: TGCGCCAGCAGTCCGGGACAGAACCCCTCTGGAAACACCATATATTTT. Protein product: CASSPGQNPSGNTIYF.

The genes are TRBV15 and TRBJ2-1, with 14 bases identical to TRBD2. Losses at the gene ends were 2 bases for V and 8 bases for J; bases not matched to a gene: 11. Germline CDR1 LNHNV, CDR2 YYDKDF (reference sequence). The CDR3 contains 18 residues. The CDR3 DNA sequence: TGTGCCACCAGCAGACCGGGACTAGCGGGAGTCCGGGGTCATGAGCAGTTCTTC. This translates into CATSRPGLAGVRGHEQFF. The full variable domain, rest sourced from reference TRBV15 and TRBJ2-1, is DAMVIQNPRYQVTQFGKPVTLSCSQTLNHNVMYWYQQKSSQAPKLLFHYYDKDFNNEADTPDNFQSRRPNTSFCFLDIRSPGLGDTAMYLCATSRPGLAGVRGHEQFFGPGTRLTVL.

Points on this clone: The same CDR3 also results from other DNA sequences found in this sample. This sequence joins TRBV29-1 and TRBJ2-1, with a weak D call TRBD2 (6 bases). CDR1 and CDR2 (germline): SQVTM, ANQGSEA. The V and J ends lost 0 bases and 0 bases respectively, with 15 bases between them. This CDR3 comprises 17 residues. CDR3: CSVEDLSGWSSYNEQFF. In nucleotides, the CDR3 is TGCAGCGTTGAAGATCTCAGCGGGTGGAGCTCCTACAATGAGCAGTTCTTC.